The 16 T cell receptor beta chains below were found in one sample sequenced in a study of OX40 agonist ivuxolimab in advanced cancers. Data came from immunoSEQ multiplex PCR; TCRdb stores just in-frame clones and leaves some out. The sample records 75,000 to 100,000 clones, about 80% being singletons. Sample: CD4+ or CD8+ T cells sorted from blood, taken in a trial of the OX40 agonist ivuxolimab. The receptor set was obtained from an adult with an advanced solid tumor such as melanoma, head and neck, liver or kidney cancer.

The CDR3 region is CSARTENYGYTF. Written as DNA, the CDR3 is TGCAGCGCCAGGACAGAAAACTATGGCTACACCTTC. The chain recombines TRBV29-1 with TRBJ1-2; D might be TRBD1 (6 bases). V was pared by 7 bases and J by 2 bases, with 11 bases between. Germline V gives CDR1 SQVTM, CDR2 ANQGSEA. The CDR3 is 12 residues long.

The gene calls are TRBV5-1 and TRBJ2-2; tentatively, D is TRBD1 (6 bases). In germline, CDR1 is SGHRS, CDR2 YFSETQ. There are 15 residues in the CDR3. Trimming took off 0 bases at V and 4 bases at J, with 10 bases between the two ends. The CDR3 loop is CASSLDRVATGELFF. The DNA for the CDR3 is TGCGCCAGCAGCTTGGACAGGGTGGCCACCGGGGAGCTGTTTTTT. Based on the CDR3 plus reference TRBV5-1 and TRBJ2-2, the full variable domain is KAGVTQTPRYLIKTRGQQVTLSCSPISGHRSVSWYQQTPGQGLQFLFEYFSETQRNKGNFPGRFSGRQFSNSRSEMNVSTLELGDSALYLCASSLDRVATGELFFGEGSRLTVL.

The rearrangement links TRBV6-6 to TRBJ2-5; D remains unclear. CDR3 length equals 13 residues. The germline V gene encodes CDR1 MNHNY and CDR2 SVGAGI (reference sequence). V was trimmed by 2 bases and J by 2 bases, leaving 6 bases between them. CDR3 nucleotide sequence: TGTGCCAGCAGTTACCACTTTCAAGAGACCCAGTACTTC. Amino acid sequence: CASSYHFQETQYF.

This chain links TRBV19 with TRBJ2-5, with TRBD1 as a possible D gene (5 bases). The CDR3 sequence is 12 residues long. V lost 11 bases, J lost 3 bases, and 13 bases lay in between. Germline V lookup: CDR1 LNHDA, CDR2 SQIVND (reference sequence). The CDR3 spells CASKGLEETQYF. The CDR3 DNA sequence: TGTGCCTCAAAGGGGCTAGAAGAGACCCAGTACTTC.

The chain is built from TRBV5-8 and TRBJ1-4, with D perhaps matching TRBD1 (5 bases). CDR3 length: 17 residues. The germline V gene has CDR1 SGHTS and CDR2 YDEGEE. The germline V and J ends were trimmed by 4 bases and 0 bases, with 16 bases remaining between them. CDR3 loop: CASSSAGTAPTNEKLFF. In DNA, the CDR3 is TGTGCCAGCAGCAGCGCTGGGACGGCTCCAACTAATGAAAAACTGTTTTTT.

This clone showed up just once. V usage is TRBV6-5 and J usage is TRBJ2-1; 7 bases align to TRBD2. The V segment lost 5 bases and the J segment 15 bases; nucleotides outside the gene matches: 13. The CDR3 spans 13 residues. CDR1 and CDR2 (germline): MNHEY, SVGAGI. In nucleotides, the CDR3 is TGTGCCAGCAGTCCACCCGAGAGACGGGAGGCGTTCTTC. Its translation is CASSPPERREAFF.

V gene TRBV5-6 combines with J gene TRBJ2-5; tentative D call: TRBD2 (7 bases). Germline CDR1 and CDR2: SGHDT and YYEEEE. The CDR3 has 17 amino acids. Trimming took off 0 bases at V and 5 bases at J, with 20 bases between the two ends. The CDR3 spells CASSLGPGGTAWETQYF. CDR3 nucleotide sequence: TGTGCCAGCAGCTTGGGACCGGGGGGCACCGCGTGGGAGACCCAGTACTTC. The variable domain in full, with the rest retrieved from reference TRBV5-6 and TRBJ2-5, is DAGVTQSPTHLIKTRGQQVTLRCSPKSGHDTVSWYQQALGQGPQFIFQYYEEEERQRGNFPDRFSGHQFPNYSSELNVNALLLGDSALYLCASSLGPGGTAWETQYFGPGTRLLVL.

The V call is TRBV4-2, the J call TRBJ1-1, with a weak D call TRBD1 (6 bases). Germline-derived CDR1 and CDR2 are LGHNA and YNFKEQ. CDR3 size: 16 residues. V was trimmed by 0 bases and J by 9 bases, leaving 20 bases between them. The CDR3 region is CASSQDSKQGGLQAFF. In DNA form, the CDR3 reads TGTGCCAGCAGCCAAGATAGCAAACAGGGTGGACTCCAAGCTTTCTTT.

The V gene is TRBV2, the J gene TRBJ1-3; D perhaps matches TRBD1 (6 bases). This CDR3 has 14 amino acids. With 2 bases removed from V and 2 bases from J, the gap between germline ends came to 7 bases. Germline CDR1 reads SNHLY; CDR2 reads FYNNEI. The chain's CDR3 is CASSETGTGNTIYF. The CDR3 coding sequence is TGTGCCAGCAGTGAAACAGGGACTGGAAACACCATATATTTT.

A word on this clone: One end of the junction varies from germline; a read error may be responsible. The CDR3 is CASSRDRSSNQPQHF. The CDR3 DNA follows: TGCGCCAGCAGCCGGGACAGGTCAAGCAATCAGCCCCAGCATTTT. This rearrangement joins TRBV5-4 to TRBJ1-5, with TRBD1 matching over 8 bases. CDR1 SGHNT and CDR2 YYREEE come from the germline V gene (reference sequence). The CDR3 has 15 residues.

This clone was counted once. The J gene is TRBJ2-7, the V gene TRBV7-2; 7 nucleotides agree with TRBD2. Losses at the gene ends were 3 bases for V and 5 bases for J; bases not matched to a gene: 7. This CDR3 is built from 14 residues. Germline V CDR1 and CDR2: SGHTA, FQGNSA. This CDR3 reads CASSFGAGFNEQYF. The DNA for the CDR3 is TGTGCCAGCAGCTTCGGAGCGGGGTTCAACGAGCAGTACTTC.

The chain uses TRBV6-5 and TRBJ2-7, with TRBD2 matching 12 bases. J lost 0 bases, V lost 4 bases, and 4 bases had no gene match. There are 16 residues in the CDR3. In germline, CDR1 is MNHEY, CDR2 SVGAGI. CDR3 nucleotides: TGTGCCAGCAGTTCAGGGACTAGCGGGCCCTCCTACGAGCAGTACTTC. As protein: CASSSGTSGPSYEQYF.

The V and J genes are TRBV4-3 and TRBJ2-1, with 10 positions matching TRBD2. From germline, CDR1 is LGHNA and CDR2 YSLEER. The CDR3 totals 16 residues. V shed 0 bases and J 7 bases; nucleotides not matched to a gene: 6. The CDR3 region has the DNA TGCGCCAGCAGCCAAGACCCGAGCGGGGGGGCGAATGAGCAGTTCTTC. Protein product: CASSQDPSGGANEQFF.

CDR3 amino acids: CASKRGDDFGYTF. In nucleotides, the CDR3 is TGTGCCAGCAAAAGGGGCGATGATTTTGGCTACACCTTC. The chain recombines TRBV9 with TRBJ1-2, with D perhaps TRBD1 (5 bases). The germline gives CDR1 SGDLS, CDR2 YYNGEE. Trimming took off 6 bases at V and 7 bases at J, with 16 bases between the two ends. This CDR3 contains 13 residues.

The CDR3 nucleotides read TGTGCCAGCAGCGTAGGGCCTTCGGAGGATCAGCCCCAGCATTTT. Translated, it gives CASSVGPSEDQPQHF. This chain connects TRBV9 to TRBJ1-5, with D uncertain. Germline V gene sequence: CDR1 SGDLS, CDR2 YYNGEE. V was cut by 0 bases and J by 5 bases, with 12 bases left in between. The length of the CDR3 is 15 residues.

CDR3 DNA sequence: TGTGCCTGGAGTCCATGGGACAGGCGGACTGAAGCTTTCTTT. Protein product: CAWSPWDRRTEAFF. This chain uses TRBV30 with TRBJ1-1; TRBD1 aligns across 8 bases. This CDR3 spans 14 amino acids. Germline V lookup: CDR1 GTSNPN, CDR2 SVGIG (reference sequence). Trimming removed 2 bases from V and 5 bases from J; junction bases left unmatched: 7.